The 20 T cell receptor beta chains listed next were all sequenced from one sample in a study of cytomegalovirus exposure and HLA in healthy donors. This PCR relied on a set of 60 Vbeta primers and 13 Jbeta primers. Repertoires were generated with immunoSEQ multiplex PCR, while TCRdb's copy carries only in-frame clones and drops some. Reported are 110,000 to 150,000 clones; the ten largest clones contain roughly 2%. The sequenced material came from PBMCs. Receptor source: a woman aged 18-30 years in good health and CMV-seronegative.

The chain links TRBV2 to TRBJ2-5, with 13 bases that match TRBD2. There are 16 residues in the CDR3. CDR1 is SNHLY and CDR2 is FYNNEI in the germline V gene. After removal of 6 bases from V and 1 base from J, the junction contained 5 bases not matched to a gene. The CDR3: CASRLTSGRIQETQYF. DNA of the CDR3: TGTGCCAGCAGGCTGACTAGCGGGAGGATCCAAGAGACCCAGTACTTC.

The chain employs TRBV5-1 and TRBJ2-3; 12 bases fit TRBD2. J was trimmed by 10 bases and V by 5 bases; bases with no gene match: 20. CDR3 size: 18 residues. CDR1 is SGHRS and CDR2 is YFSETQ in the germline V gene. Written as DNA, the CDR3 is TGCGCCAGCAGTACCAACAGGGTAGGCCTAGCGGGAGGGACCCCGCAGTATTTT. This codes for CASSTNRVGLAGGTPQYF.

The CDR3 DNA reads as TGCGCCAGCAGCTTAGGACGGCAGGGTTTCGGCTACACCTTC. Amino acid sequence: CASSLGRQGFGYTF. The chain joins TRBV5-1 to TRBJ1-2, with a tentative D call TRBD1 (5 bases). Trimming removed 2 bases from V and 8 bases from J, with 16 bases in between. The germline CDR1 and CDR2 sequences are SGHRS and YFSETQ. CDR3 length: 14 amino acids.

This sequence joins TRBV11-2 and TRBJ2-1; the match to TRBD2 covers 12 bases. The CDR3 is 18 residues long. Trimming at V came to 0 bases and at J to 5 bases, leaving 8 bases not matched to a gene. Germline loops: CDR1 SGHAT, CDR2 FQNNGV. CDR3 region: CASSLDHTSGRLHNEQFF. The CDR3 DNA sequence: TGTGCCAGCAGCTTAGATCACACTAGCGGGAGGCTCCACAATGAGCAGTTCTTC.

The V call is TRBV2, the J call TRBJ2-7; possibly TRBD1 for D (6 bases). Per germline, CDR1 SNHLY and CDR2 FYNNEI. The CDR3 contains 15 residues. The V end lost 7 bases, the J end lost 3 bases, and 19 bases lay between the germline ends. CDR3 nucleotides: TGTGCCAGCAAGAAACGACCCCACAGGGACTACGAGCAGTACTTC. Its protein product is CASKKRPHRDYEQYF.

V and J are TRBV6-5 and TRBJ1-6; maybe TRBD1 (5 bases). V lost 7 bases and J lost 7, with 8 bases in between. CDR1 is MNHEY, CDR2 SVGAGI, per germline. This CDR3 comprises 12 residues. In nucleotides, the CDR3 is TGTGCCAGCAAAAGACAGAATTCACCCCTCCACTTT. Protein product: CASKRQNSPLHF.

This chain connects TRBV4-2 to TRBJ2-1; the match to TRBD2 covers 7 bases. V trimming: 2 bases; J trimming: 2 bases; junction bases outside the gene matches: 6. Germline CDR1 reads LGHNA; CDR2 reads YNFKEQ. The CDR3 spans 16 residues. The CDR3, as DNA: TGTGCCAGCAGCCAACGGGGCCTAGCGGCCTACAATGAGCAGTTCTTC. Its protein product is CASSQRGLAAYNEQFF.

V gene TRBV7-9 combines with J gene TRBJ1-3, with D possibly matching TRBD1 (5 bases). Trimming stripped 6 bases from V and 1 base from J, with 13 bases between. The germline gives CDR1 SEHNR, CDR2 FQNEAQ (reference sequence). This CDR3 has 15 residues. The CDR3 here is CASSPRGISGNTIYF. The CDR3 DNA reads TGTGCCAGCAGTCCACGGGGGATTTCTGGAAACACCATATATTTT.

This chain uses TRBV28 with TRBJ1-4; D unclear. Germline V gene lookup returns CDR1 MDHEN and CDR2 SYDVKM. The CDR3 runs to 13 residues. V was clipped by 1 base and J by 13 bases, with 13 bases between them. CDR3 region: CASSLSRLRGLFF. CDR3 nucleotide sequence: TGTGCCAGCAGTTTATCCCGACTGCGGGGACTGTTTTTT.

V gene TRBV5-1 combines with J gene TRBJ2-1, with D uncertain. The CDR3 covers 14 residues. V lost 7 bases and J lost 0, with 11 bases in between. Germline V gene sequence: CDR1 SGHRS, CDR2 YFSETQ. DNA for the CDR3: TGCGCCAGCTCCCAGGCATTCTCCTACAATGAGCAGTTCTTC. Translated: CASSQAFSYNEQFF.

The chain links TRBV27 to TRBJ1-1; TRBD1 matches at 7 bases. With V trimmed by 6 bases and J by 7 bases, 11 bases remained unmatched. Germline V lookup: CDR1 MNHEY, CDR2 SMNVEV (reference sequence). This CDR3 has 14 residues. CDR3 sequence reads: CASSPVRQGFEAFF. The DNA for the CDR3 is TGTGCCAGCAGCCCAGTAAGACAGGGTTTTGAAGCTTTCTTT.

The chain joins TRBV5-1 to TRBJ2-3; TRBD2 matches 11 bases. The V segment lost 3 bases and the J segment 3 bases; nucleotides outside the gene matches: 3. This CDR3 has 15 residues. The germline CDR1 and CDR2 sequences are SGHRS and YFSETQ. The CDR3 DNA reads as TGCGCCAGCAGCTCCGGGACTAGCGGAACAGATACGCAGTATTTT. This encodes CASSSGTSGTDTQYF.

V and J are TRBV7-8 and TRBJ1-1; no clear D. V was cut by 5 bases and J by 5 bases, with 15 bases left in between. Per germline, CDR1 SGHVS and CDR2 FQNEAQ. This CDR3 comprises 14 residues. In DNA, the CDR3 is TGTGCCAGCAGCGCAAAAAACAAGGAGACTGAAGCTTTCTTT. Protein product: CASSAKNKETEAFF.

V is TRBV9 and J is TRBJ1-2, with D possibly being TRBD1 (5 bases). The CDR3 totals 15 residues. Germline V gene lookup returns CDR1 SGDLS and CDR2 YYNGEE. V was shortened by 0 bases and J by 8 bases, with 17 bases between the two germline ends. The CDR3 sequence: CASSVASMGGNGYTF. The CDR3 bases are TGTGCCAGCAGCGTAGCTTCGATGGGGGGGAACGGCTACACCTTC. The full variable domain, completed using reference TRBV9 and TRBJ1-2, is DSGVTQTPKHLITATGQRVTLRCSPRSGDLSVYWYQQSLDQGLQFLIQYYNGEERAKGNILERFSAQQFPDLHSELNLSSLELGDSALYFCASSVASMGGNGYTFGSGTRLTVV.

The chain recombines TRBV7-3 with TRBJ2-2; TRBD2 aligns across 7 bases. With 5 bases clipped from V and 5 bases from J, the junction kept 11 bases outside the gene matches. This CDR3 spans 16 amino acids. The germline V gene has CDR1 SGHTA and CDR2 FQGTGA. The CDR3 reads CASSPLGGGSTGELFF. CDR3 sequence (DNA): TGTGCCAGCAGCCCCCTTGGGGGGGGGAGTACCGGGGAGCTGTTTTTT.

The rearrangement joins TRBV6-5 to TRBJ2-1, with 8 bases matching TRBD1. Germline V gene data show CDR1 as MNHEY and CDR2 as SVGAGI. The trim removed 0 bases at V and 10 bases at J, leaving 2 bases unmatched. The CDR3 has 13 amino acids. Here the CDR3 DNA reads TGTGCCAGCAGTTACTCTCGGGACAGGGAGCAGTTCTTC. Protein: CASSYSRDREQFF.

The chain recombines TRBV9 with TRBJ1-1; D perhaps matches TRBD1 (6 bases). The CDR3 spans 16 residues. Germline assignment: CDR1 SGDLS and CDR2 YYNGEE. Trimming left V 4 bases short and J 4 bases short, with 20 bases between. This chain's CDR3 is CASSSQPGAQSTEAFF. The DNA of the CDR3 is TGTGCCAGCAGCTCTCAGCCAGGGGCGCAGAGCACTGAAGCTTTCTTT.

The chain uses TRBV19 and TRBJ2-2, with D unclear. Germline V lookup: CDR1 LNHDA, CDR2 SQIVND (reference sequence). This CDR3 is built from 14 residues. The ends were cut back, 5 bases at V and 3 bases at J, with 10 bases in the middle. CDR3: CASSARRYTGELFF. CDR3 in DNA: TGTGCCAGTAGTGCCCGTAGATACACCGGGGAGCTGTTTTTT.

The chain has TRBV4-3 and TRBJ2-1; 9 bases match TRBD2. Germline loops: CDR1 LGHNA, CDR2 YSLEER. This CDR3 is built from 17 residues. J was trimmed by 2 bases and V by 1 base; bases with no gene match: 6. The DNA for the CDR3 is TGCGCCAGCAGCCAAGCCTTAGCGGGGGTAACCTACAATGAGCAGTTCTTC. It codes for CASSQALAGVTYNEQFF.

This chain uses TRBV7-6 with TRBJ2-3, with 16 bases aligning to TRBD2. The CDR3 totals 19 residues. V was clipped by 5 bases and J by 1 base; unmatched bases: 9. From germline, CDR1 is SGHVS and CDR2 FNYEAQ. Here the CDR3 reads CASSPRGLAGGIGTDTQYF. The CDR3 DNA reads TGTGCCAGCAGCCCACGGGGACTAGCGGGAGGGATCGGCACAGATACGCAGTATTTT.